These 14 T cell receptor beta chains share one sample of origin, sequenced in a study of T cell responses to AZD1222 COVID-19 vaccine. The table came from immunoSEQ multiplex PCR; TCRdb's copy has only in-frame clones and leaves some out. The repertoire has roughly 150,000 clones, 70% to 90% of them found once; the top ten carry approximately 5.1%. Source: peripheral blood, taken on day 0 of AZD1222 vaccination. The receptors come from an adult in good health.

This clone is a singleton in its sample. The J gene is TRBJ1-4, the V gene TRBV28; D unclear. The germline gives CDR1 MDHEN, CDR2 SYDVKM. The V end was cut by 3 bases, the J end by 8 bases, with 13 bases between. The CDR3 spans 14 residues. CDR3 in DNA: TGTGCCAGCAGTTTCGTAGGGTTGGGGGAAAAACTGTTTTTT. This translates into CASSFVGLGEKLFF.

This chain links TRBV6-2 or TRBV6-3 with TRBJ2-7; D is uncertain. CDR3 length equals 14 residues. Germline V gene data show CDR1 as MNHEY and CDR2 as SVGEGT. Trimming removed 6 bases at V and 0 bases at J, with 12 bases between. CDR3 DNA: TGTGCCAGCAGCCTAATATGGTCCTCCTACGAGCAGTACTTC. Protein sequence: CASSLIWSSYEQYF.

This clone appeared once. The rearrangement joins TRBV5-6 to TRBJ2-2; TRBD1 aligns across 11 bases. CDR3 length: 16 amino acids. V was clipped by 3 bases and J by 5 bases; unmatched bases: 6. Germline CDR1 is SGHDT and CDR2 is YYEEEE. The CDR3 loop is CASSSIGQGATGELFF. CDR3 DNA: TGTGCCAGCAGCTCCATAGGACAGGGGGCAACCGGGGAGCTGTTTTTT.

The CDR3 region is CASSLGLGESYGYTF. The CDR3 nucleotides are TGTGCCAGCAGCTTGGGATTGGGGGAGAGCTATGGCTACACCTTC. The chain carries TRBV5-4 and TRBJ1-2; D is possibly TRBD1 (5 bases). The germline V gene has CDR1 SGHNT and CDR2 YYREEE (reference sequence). V lost 0 bases to trimming and J lost 4 bases, with 13 bases between them. This CDR3 region has 15 residues. Combining the CDR3 with reference TRBV5-4 and TRBJ1-2 gives the whole variable domain ETGVTQSPTHLIKTRGQQVTLRCSSQSGHNTVSWYQQALGQGPQFIFQYYREEENGRGNFPPRFSGLQFPNYSSELNVNALELDDSALYLCASSLGLGESYGYTFGSGTRLTVV.

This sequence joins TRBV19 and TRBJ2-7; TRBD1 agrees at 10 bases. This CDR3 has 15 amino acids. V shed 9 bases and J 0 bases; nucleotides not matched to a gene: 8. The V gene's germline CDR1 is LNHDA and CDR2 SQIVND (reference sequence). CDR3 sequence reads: CASADRDRGSYEQYF. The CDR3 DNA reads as TGTGCCAGCGCGGATCGGGACAGGGGCTCCTACGAGCAGTACTTC. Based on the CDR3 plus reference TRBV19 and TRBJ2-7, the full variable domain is DGGITQSPKYLFRKEGQNVTLSCEQNLNHDAMYWYRQDPGQGLRLIYYSQIVNDFQKGDIAEGYSVSREKKESFPLTVTSAQKNPTAFYLCASADRDRGSYEQYFGPGTRLTVT.

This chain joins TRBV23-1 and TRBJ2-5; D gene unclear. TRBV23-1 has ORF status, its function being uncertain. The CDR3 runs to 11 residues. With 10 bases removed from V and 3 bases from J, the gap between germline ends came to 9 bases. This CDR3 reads CANSVEETQYF. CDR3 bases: TGCGCCAACTCAGTGGAAGAGACCCAGTACTTC.

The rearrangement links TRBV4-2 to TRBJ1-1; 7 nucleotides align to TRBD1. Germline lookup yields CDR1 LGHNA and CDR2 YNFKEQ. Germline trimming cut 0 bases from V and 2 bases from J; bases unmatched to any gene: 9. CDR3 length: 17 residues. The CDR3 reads CASSQDRDRTGNTEAFF. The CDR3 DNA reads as TGTGCCAGCAGCCAAGATAGAGACCGGACAGGAAACACTGAAGCTTTCTTT.

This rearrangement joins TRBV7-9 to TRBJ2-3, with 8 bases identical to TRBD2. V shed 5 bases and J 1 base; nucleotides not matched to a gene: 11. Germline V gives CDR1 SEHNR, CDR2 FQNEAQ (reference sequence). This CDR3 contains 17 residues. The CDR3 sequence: CASSPQRGAGGTDTQYF. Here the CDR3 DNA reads TGTGCCAGCAGCCCCCAGCGGGGAGCGGGAGGCACAGATACGCAGTATTTT.

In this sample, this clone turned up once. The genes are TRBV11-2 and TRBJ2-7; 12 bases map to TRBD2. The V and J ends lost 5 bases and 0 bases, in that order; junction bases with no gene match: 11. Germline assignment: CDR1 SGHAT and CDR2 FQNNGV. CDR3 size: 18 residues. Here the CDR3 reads CASSITGTSGRSSYEQYF. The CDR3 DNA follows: TGTGCCAGCAGCATAACCGGGACTAGCGGGCGGAGCTCCTACGAGCAGTACTTC.

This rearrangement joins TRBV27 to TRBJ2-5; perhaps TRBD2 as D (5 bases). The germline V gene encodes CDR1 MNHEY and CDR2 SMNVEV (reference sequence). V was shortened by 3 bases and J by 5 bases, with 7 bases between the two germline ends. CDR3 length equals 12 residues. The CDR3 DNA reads TGTGCCAGCAGTTTCCGGGGTGAGACCCAGTACTTC. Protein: CASSFRGETQYF.

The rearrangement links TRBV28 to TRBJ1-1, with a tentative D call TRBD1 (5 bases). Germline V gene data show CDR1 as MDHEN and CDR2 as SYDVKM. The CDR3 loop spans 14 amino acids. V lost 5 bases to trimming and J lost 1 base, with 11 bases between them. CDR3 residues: CASSAGTANTEAFF. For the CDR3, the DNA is TGTGCCAGCAGTGCCGGGACGGCGAACACTGAAGCTTTCTTT.

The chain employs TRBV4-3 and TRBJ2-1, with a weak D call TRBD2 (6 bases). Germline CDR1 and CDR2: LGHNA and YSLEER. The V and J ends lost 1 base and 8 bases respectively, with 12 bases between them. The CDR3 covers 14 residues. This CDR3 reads CASSQVREFHEQFF. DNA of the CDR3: TGCGCCAGCAGCCAAGTCCGGGAGTTCCATGAGCAGTTCTTC.

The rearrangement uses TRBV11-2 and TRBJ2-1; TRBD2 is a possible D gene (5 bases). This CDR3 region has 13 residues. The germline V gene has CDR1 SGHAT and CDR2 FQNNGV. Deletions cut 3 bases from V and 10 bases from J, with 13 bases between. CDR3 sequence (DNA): TGTGCCAGCAGCTTCACCGGACTGCGCGAGCAGTTCTTC. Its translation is CASSFTGLREQFF.

CDR3 protein: CASSTGPRDAVNQPQHF. For the CDR3, the DNA is TGTGCCAGCAGCACCGGGCCTAGGGATGCGGTGAATCAGCCCCAGCATTTT. The J gene is TRBJ1-5, the V gene TRBV21-1. TRBV21-1 is given as a pseudogene. The CDR3 length is 17 residues.